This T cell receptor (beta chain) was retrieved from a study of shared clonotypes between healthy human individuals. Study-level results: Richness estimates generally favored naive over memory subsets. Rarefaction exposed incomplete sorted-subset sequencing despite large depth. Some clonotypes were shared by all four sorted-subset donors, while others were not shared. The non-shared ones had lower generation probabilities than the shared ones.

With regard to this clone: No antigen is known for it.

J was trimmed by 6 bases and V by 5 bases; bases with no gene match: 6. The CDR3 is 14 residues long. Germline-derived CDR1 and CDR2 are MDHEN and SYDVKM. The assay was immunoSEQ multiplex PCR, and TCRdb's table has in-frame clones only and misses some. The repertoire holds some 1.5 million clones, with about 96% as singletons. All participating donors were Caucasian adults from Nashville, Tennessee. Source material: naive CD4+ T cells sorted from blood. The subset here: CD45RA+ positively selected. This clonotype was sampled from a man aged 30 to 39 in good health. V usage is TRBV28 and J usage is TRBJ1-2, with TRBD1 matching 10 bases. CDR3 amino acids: CASSTPGTGDGYTF. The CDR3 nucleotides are TGTGCCAGCAGTACGCCCGGGACAGGGGATGGCTACACCTTC.